The rows below give T cell receptor beta chains drawn from one sample of a study of regulatory T cells in long-lasting Graves disease. TCRdb fed the multiplex PCR reads into MiXCR, producing one record per CDR3 protein. Here the sample spans hundreds of thousands of distinct CDR3 sequences, around 15% being singletons. Here the sequenced sample was peripheral blood mononuclear cells (PBMCs), taken at new diagnosis, from a patient treated with antithyroid drugs. These TCRs come from a female donor with Graves disease. Each CDR3 is given with its conserved first and last residue. The D gene is left open where the match is weak. Rows may omit the clone size; those that give it use once, few, many or a size class.

V gene	clone size	J gene	D gene	CDR3 DNA	CDR3 protein
TRBV20-1	many	TRBJ2-7	NA	TGCAGTGCGCTACCTTCTCCGGGACCCGAAGGATACGAGCAGTACTTC	CSALPSPGPEGYEQYF
TRBV2	NA	TRBJ2-3	TRBD1	TGTGCCAGCAGCGAGGGACAGGGCAGGGTCACAGATACGCAGTATTTT	CASSEGQGRVTDTQYF
TRBV3-1	NA	TRBJ2-2	TRBD1	TGTGCCAGCAGCCAAGTCTGGGACAGGCTCAACACCGGGGAGCTGTTTTTT	CASSQVWDRLNTGELFF
TRBV12-3/TRBV12-4	NA	TRBJ1-1	TRBD1	TGTGCCAGCAGTATACAGGGGCACACTGAAGCTTTCTTT	CASSIQGHTEAFF
TRBV29-1	NA	TRBJ1-6	TRBD1	TGCAGCGTGGGACAGGGGGTAAATTCACCCCTCCACTTT	CSVGQGVNSPLHF
TRBV5-6	few	TRBJ2-1	NA	TGTGCCAGCAGCTTGGGTGGCTGGGGACCCACCAATGAGCAGTTCTTC	CASSLGGWGPTNEQFF
TRBV6-1	many	TRBJ1-5	NA	TGTGCCAGCAGTGAAGCCCGAAATCAGCCCCAGCATTTT	CASSEARNQPQHF
TRBV27	many	TRBJ1-2	NA	TGTGCCAGCAGTTTATCGACAGCGTTTAACTATGGCTACACCTTC	CASSLSTAFNYGYTF
TRBV5-6	NA	TRBJ1-2	NA	TGTGCCAGCAGCTTGTGGGGCGGCTATGGCTACACCTTC	CASSLWGGYGYTF
TRBV12-3/TRBV12-4	many	TRBJ2-7	NA	TGTGCCAGCAGATCCACTCAAAGGACAGCCGAGCAGTACTTC	CASRSTQRTAEQYF
TRBV10-3	many	TRBJ1-1	NA	TGTGCCATCAGTGGGCCTACAGGGCTAGGTGAAGGGAACACTGAAGCTTTCTTT	CAISGPTGLGEGNTEAFF
TRBV6-5	many	TRBJ2-1	TRBD2	TGTGCCAGCAGTTATTTCCTCGGACTAGCGAAAGGGACGAGCTCCTACAATGAGCAGTTCTTC	CASSYFLGLAKGTSSYNEQFF
TRBV28	NA	TRBJ2-7	NA	TGTGCCAGCAGTTTATTTCGGATCCCACCTGGGGAGCAGTACTTC	CASSLFRIPPGEQYF
TRBV4-1	NA	TRBJ1-4	NA	TGCGCCAGCAGCCCACCTGACAGGAATAATGAAAAACTGTTTTTT	CASSPPDRNNEKLFF
TRBV12-3/TRBV12-4	NA	TRBJ2-1	TRBD2	TGTGCCAGCAGTTTAGGGGGGGGGAACGGGAGGGATGAGCAGTTCTTC	CASSLGGGNGRDEQFF
TRBV28	NA	TRBJ1-1	NA	TGTGCCAGCAGAGAGGGACGGGTCGATATGTTCACTGAAGCTTTCTTT	CASREGRVDMFTEAFF
TRBV10-2	many	TRBJ1-5	NA	TGCGCCAGCAGTGATTGGGGTGATAGCAATCAGCCCCAGCATTTT	CASSDWGDSNQPQHF
TRBV19	NA	TRBJ2-6	TRBD1	TGTGCCAGTAGTTCTTCCGGGACAGGGGGAATTGGCCTGACTTTC	CASSSSGTGGIGLTF
TRBV18	few	TRBJ2-7	NA	TGTGCCAGCTCACCAGAAACAGGATCCCTCTACGAGCAGTACTTC	CASSPETGSLYEQYF
TRBV4-1	NA	TRBJ2-1	NA	TGCGCCAGCAGCCAAGCGGTAGTCCCCTTTTCCTACAATGAGCAGTTCTTC	CASSQAVVPFSYNEQFF
TRBV19	few	TRBJ2-6	NA	TGTGCCAGTAGTGTGAGCCCTGGGGCCAACGTCCTGACTTTC	CASSVSPGANVLTF
TRBV20-1	NA	TRBJ2-5	NA	TGCAGTGCTAGGGAACTCCAGACCTACTTC	CSARELQTYF
TRBV28	NA	TRBJ2-2	NA	TGTGCCAGCTTCTCCCGGGAGCTGTTTTTT	CASFSRELFF
TRBV6-2/TRBV6-3	few	TRBJ1-1	NA	TGTGCCAGCGAGCCCCATTTGAACACTGAAGCTTTCTTT	CASEPHLNTEAFF
TRBV7-9	NA	TRBJ2-5	NA	TGTGCCAGCAGCTTAGCGGGGGAGCGGTCGAACCAAGAGACCCAGTACTTC	CASSLAGERSNQETQYF
TRBV28	many	TRBJ1-1	NA	TGTGCCAGCAGCCCCCCGGACACGCGGACTGAAGCTTTCTTT	CASSPPDTRTEAFF
TRBV11-2	once	TRBJ1-3	NA	TGTGCCAGCAGCTTAGACTGGGACCGTGGAAACACCATATATTTT	CASSLDWDRGNTIYF
TRBV7-2	many	TRBJ1-2	NA	TGTGCCAGCAGCCTCCTCCCGGAGAACTATGGCTACACCTTC	CASSLLPENYGYTF
TRBV6-1	many	TRBJ2-7	NA	TGTGCCAGCAGTCACGATTACGAGCAGTACTTC	CASSHDYEQYF
TRBV29-1	few	TRBJ1-1	NA	TGCAGCGTTGAAGATCGGCGCCCTTATTCTGAAGCTTTCTTT	CSVEDRRPYSEAFF
TRBV7-9	NA	TRBJ2-1	NA	TGTGCCAGCAGCTCACTCGTCGTGGGAGCAGAAGAGCAGTTCTTC	CASSSLVVGAEEQFF
TRBV27	many	TRBJ2-7	TRBD1	TGTGCCAGCAGTTTCTTGGGGGACAGGGGTTACGAGCAGTACTTC	CASSFLGDRGYEQYF
TRBV12-5	NA	TRBJ1-6	TRBD1	TGTGCTAGTGGTTTGGTACAGGAGACAGGGAATTCACCCCTCCACTTT	CASGLVQETGNSPLHF
TRBV10-3	many	TRBJ2-3	TRBD2	TGTGCCATCAGTCGCCGGGGCGCTAGCGGGGGGGCCTTAATGGATACGCAGTATTTT	CAISRRGASGGALMDTQYF
TRBV18	NA	TRBJ1-1	NA	TGTGCCAGCTCACGCTTACGGACGGAGGGGAACACTGAAGCTTTCTTT	CASSRLRTEGNTEAFF
TRBV12-3/TRBV12-4	many	TRBJ1-2	NA	TGTGCCAGCAATCATCCCGCGACGGGTGTCTATGGCTACACCTTC	CASNHPATGVYGYTF
TRBV12-3/TRBV12-4	many	TRBJ2-7	NA	TGTGCCAGCAGACCCAGTACAGGCTCCTACGAGCAGTACTTC	CASRPSTGSYEQYF
TRBV6-2/TRBV6-3	many	TRBJ1-1	NA	TGTGCCAGCAGTTACAGGTCGGCGTTCTTT	CASSYRSAFF
TRBV3-1	many	TRBJ2-7	NA	TGTGCCAGCAGCCAAGATGTTCAATCTCGCGAGCAGTACTTC	CASSQDVQSREQYF
TRBV7-2	many	TRBJ2-2	TRBD1	TGTGCCAGCAGCGTAATCGAGGACAGGGACACCGGGGAGCTGTTTTTT	CASSVIEDRDTGELFF
TRBV7-2	NA	TRBJ2-7	NA	TGTGCCAGCAGCACTCATTTACGGGAGCAGTACTTC	CASSTHLREQYF
TRBV6-1	many	TRBJ2-1	TRBD2	TGTGCCAGCAGCGCGCGGGAGGGCTCCTACAATGAGCAGTTCTTC	CASSAREGSYNEQFF
TRBV24-1	many	TRBJ2-5	TRBD2	TGTGCCACCAGTGATCCGCGGGAGGCAAATCAAGAGACCCAGTACTTC	CATSDPREANQETQYF
TRBV10-2	many	TRBJ1-4	NA	TGCGCCAGCAGTCTAGCCAGAGAAAGAGAAAAACTGTTTTTT	CASSLAREREKLFF
TRBV20-1	NA	TRBJ2-3	TRBD2	TGCAGTGCTAGAGAACGCGGGAGGGCTGGCACAGATACGCAGTATTTT	CSARERGRAGTDTQYF
TRBV7-2	few	TRBJ2-7	NA	TGTGCCAGCAGCCTAGAATGGCTGGGCCTCTACGAGCAGTACTTC	CASSLEWLGLYEQYF
TRBV7-8	many	TRBJ2-3	NA	TGTGCCAGCAGCTTCGATCCGGGACCACTCACAGATACGCAGTATTTT	CASSFDPGPLTDTQYF
TRBV2	many	TRBJ2-5	NA	TGTGCCAGCCGGGCCGCCGAGAACCAAGAGACCCAGTACTTC	CASRAAENQETQYF
TRBV10-2	many	TRBJ1-1	NA	TGCGCCAGCAGTGATACCCCAAAACCTAACACTGAAGCTTTCTTT	CASSDTPKPNTEAFF
TRBV20-1	many	TRBJ2-7	NA	TGCAGTGCTAGATCACCCTTGGGGAGAGGCTCCTACGAGCAGTACTTC	CSARSPLGRGSYEQYF
TRBV7-2	many	TRBJ2-3	TRBD2	TGTGCCAGCAGCTTGGTTCCGGGACTAGCGGGAGGGCCGAAGGCAGATACGCAGTATTTT	CASSLVPGLAGGPKADTQYF
TRBV27	many	TRBJ2-1	NA	TGTGCCAGCAGTTTCCTAACTAGTGCATCCTACAATGAGCAGTTCTTC	CASSFLTSASYNEQFF